This T cell receptor beta chain emerged from a study of early T cells in non-severe SARS-CoV-2 infection (dated by TCRdb to about 2021). Regarding the research as a whole: TCR sequencing used bulk RNA from unsorted whole blood, so alpha and beta chains could not be paired. Overall results and qualifications from the work: VDJdb matching was skewed toward anti-spike CD8 responses, so virus-specific expansions were likely underestimated and private and CD4 specificities were missed.

At least ten counts were recorded for this clonotype. No cognate antigen has been identified for it. The input lacks base qualities; no much larger clone sits a single base away. The study was a case-control design nested within a healthcare worker cohort in London, UK, with weekly nasopharyngeal swab PCR tests and blood sampling. Healthcare workers were recruited during the week of the UK lockdown, between 23 and 31 March 2020, and followed weekly for up to roughly 15 weeks. The method behind the library was 5' RACE. TCRdb records NextSeq 500 as the sequencer. To correct for sequencing error and PCR bias, the TCR library protocol tagged individual cDNA molecules with unique molecular identifiers. Sequencing covered both TCR alpha and beta chains, and within each sample the abundances of alpha and beta sequences were tightly co-correlated. In the source study's methods: V gene, J gene and CDR3 annotation of TCR sequences was performed with Decombinator V4. TCRs were defined as expanded if a significant change between any two time points was detected under a Poisson model with p below 0.0001. Abundances of TCRs were expressed as counts per million after normalisation to the total number of TCRs sequenced in each sample. A search of VDJdb, accessed on 1 November 2021, was run for TCRs annotated to CMV, EBV and SARS-CoV-2, with TCRs annotated for multiple antigens excluded. TCRdb took the public reads, trimmed them with fastp at Q25, ran MiXCR for clone calling and kept in-frame beta chains. Records with the same CDR3 protein are collapsed into one entry carrying the most frequent genes and DNA. The V and J calls and clone size come from TCRdb's table, not from the authors' own analysis. In all, the sample holds approximately 69,000 distinct CDR3 sequences, and 12% of those were seen once. The top ten clones comprise around 5.8% of the sample.

Sequenced sample: whole blood. This clonotype was sampled from an adult who was a healthcare worker with PCR-confirmed SARS-CoV-2 infection or an uninfected control (not recorded which).

This receptor carries the CDR3 CASTERPSSGGEETQYF. The DNA sequence is TGCGCCAGCACCGAGAGGCCCTCTAGCGGGGGAGAAGAGACCCAGTACTTC. The chain couples TRBV10-2 to TRBJ2-5; 10 junctional bases match TRBD2. V has 7 bases trimmed and J has 3 bases trimmed; junction bases matching no gene number 14. As encoded in the germline V gene, CDR1 is WSHSY while CDR2 is SAAADI. The CDR3 holds 17 amino acids from the cysteine to the phenylalanine. Only the CDR3 region is kept as DNA, spanning 51 bases read in frame from base 1.